The 21 T cell receptor beta chains given below trace back to one sample, sequenced in a study of identical twins. TCRdb reprocessed the 5' RACE reads with MiXCR, giving one entry per CDR3 protein. The table lists under 300,000 distinct CDR3 sequences, 10% to 15% of them singletons, with approximately 4% in the top ten. These records were also assigned to another study, of yellow fever vaccine responses in identical twins.

Sequencing was performed on memory (CD45RO+) T cells sorted from blood. These receptors were collected from a woman between 18 and 29 years old in good health.

The chain links TRBV19 to TRBJ2-1; no clear D. V lost 7 bases to trimming and J lost 1 base, with 11 bases between them. The CDR3 consists of 14 residues. Germline CDR1 and CDR2: LNHDA and SQIVND (reference sequence). DNA of the CDR3: TGTGCCAGTAAAGGTCCAAAATCCTACAATGAGCAGTTCTTC. The encoded protein is CASKGPKSYNEQFF.

This clonotype was detected a few times. V and J are TRBV5-1 and TRBJ2-2, with a tentative D call TRBD2 (5 bases). CDR1 is SGHRS and CDR2 is YFSETQ in the germline V gene. The CDR3 loop spans 14 amino acids. V was trimmed by 4 bases and J by 4 bases, leaving 11 bases between them. In DNA form, the CDR3 reads TGCGCCAGCAGCCGGGGAGAAGGCACCGGGGAGCTGTTTTTT. This encodes CASSRGEGTGELFF.

The chain uses TRBV9 and TRBJ2-7; 11 nucleotides agree with TRBD1. The germline V gene has CDR1 SGDLS and CDR2 YYNGEE. The CDR3 contains 15 residues. V lost 4 bases, J lost 4 bases, and 7 bases stayed unmatched. The CDR3 protein is CASSTGTGGGYEQYF. Written as DNA, the CDR3 is TGTGCCAGCAGCACCGGGACAGGGGGAGGATACGAGCAGTACTTC.

This clonotype was seen at least ten times. V is TRBV12-3 or TRBV12-4 and J is TRBJ2-3, with D uncertain. Between the trimmed V and J ends, which lost 5 bases and 6 bases, there was a span of 9 bases. The CDR3 is 12 residues long. The CDR3 DNA is TGTGCCAGCAGTCCCCGTAGGGATACGCAGTATTTT. Its protein product is CASSPRRDTQYF.

The chain recombines TRBV6-2 or TRBV6-3 with TRBJ2-2; D may match TRBD1 or TRBD2 (5 bases each). Trimming took off 1 base at V and 6 bases at J, with 6 bases between the two ends. The CDR3 is 13 amino acids. Looked up from germline, CDR1 is MNHEY and CDR2 is SVGEGT. CDR3 DNA: TGTGCCAGCAGTTACTTGGGGGCCGGGGAGCTGTTTTTT. Translated: CASSYLGAGELFF.

This clonotype was counted between two and nine times. The CDR3 DNA reads TGCAGTGCTGAAGGGACAGGAATAAATCAGCCCCAGCATTTT. This translates into CSAEGTGINQPQHF. The chain uses TRBV20-1 and TRBJ1-5; TRBD1 matches 8 bases. Germline CDR1 reads DFQATT; CDR2 reads SNEGSKA (reference sequence). CDR3 length equals 14 residues. V trimming: 5 bases; J trimming: 4 bases; junction bases outside the gene matches: 7.

The chain joins TRBV5-6 to TRBJ2-7; D unclear. The CDR3 length is 12 residues. Germline CDR1 SGHDT, CDR2 YYEEEE. V shed 1 base and J shed 6 bases, with 8 bases lying between them. This CDR3 is CASSLRSSEQYF. CDR3 DNA: TGTGCCAGCAGCTTGAGAAGTAGCGAGCAGTACTTC.

The chain links TRBV5-5 to TRBJ2-3; no firm D call. V was shortened by 0 bases and J by 4 bases, with 3 bases between the two germline ends. CDR3 size: 12 residues. Germline V gene sequence: CDR1 SGHKS, CDR2 YYEKEE (reference sequence). CDR3 DNA: TGTGCCAGCAGCTTGGCCGCAGATACGCAGTATTTT. Protein sequence: CASSLAADTQYF. Supplemented by reference TRBV5-5 and TRBJ2-3, the full variable domain reads DAGVTQSPTHLIKTRGQQVTLRCSPISGHKSVSWYQQVLGQGPQFIFQYYEKEERGRGNFPDRFSARQFPNYSSELNVNALLLGDSALYLCASSLAADTQYFGPGTRLTVL.

This clonotype was counted a few times. V and J are TRBV30 and TRBJ2-3, with 8 bases fitting TRBD2. Germline assignment: CDR1 GTSNPN and CDR2 SVGIG (reference sequence). The V and J ends lost 0 bases and 2 bases, in that order; junction bases with no gene match: 4. CDR3 length equals 15 residues. The CDR3 nucleotides read TGTGCCTGGAGTGTAGGTAGCGGGATCACAGATACGCAGTATTTT. This translates into CAWSVGSGITDTQYF.

This clonotype came up a few times. The chain links TRBV19 to TRBJ2-4, with 8 nucleotides matching TRBD1. V was clipped by 5 bases and J by 6 bases; unmatched bases: 0. This CDR3 region has 12 residues. Germline V gene sequence: CDR1 LNHDA, CDR2 SQIVND (reference sequence). CDR3 loop: CASSDRGNIQYF. The CDR3 DNA is TGTGCCAGTAGTGACAGGGGAAACATTCAGTACTTC.

This clonotype was counted ten times or more. The chain carries TRBV6-5 and TRBJ1-2; no definite D call. Trimming took 5 bases from V and 8 from J, leaving 12 bases between them. CDR1 and CDR2 from the germline V gene are MNHEY and SVGAGI. CDR3 size: 12 residues. The CDR3 sequence: CASSPRGEGYTF. The CDR3 DNA is TGTGCCAGCAGTCCCCGGGGTGAAGGCTACACCTTC.

The chain uses TRBV14 and TRBJ2-7, with TRBD1 identical over 8 bases. Looked up from germline, CDR1 is SGHDN and CDR2 is FVKESK. This CDR3 spans 13 amino acids. The V gene end was trimmed by 3 bases and the J gene end by 4 bases; junction bases not matched to a gene: 2. The CDR3 loop is CASSHRDRYEQYF. In nucleotides, the CDR3 is TGTGCCAGCAGCCACCGGGACAGGTACGAGCAGTACTTC. Full variable domain (rest looked up from reference TRBV14 and TRBJ2-7): EAGVTQFPSHSVIEKGQTVTLRCDPISGHDNLYWYRRVMGKEIKFLLHFVKESKQDESGMPNNRFLAERTGGTYSTLKVQPAELEDSGVYFCASSHRDRYEQYFGPGTRLTVT.

V gene TRBV2 combines with J gene TRBJ2-5; 11 bases match TRBD2. This CDR3 has 16 residues. V dropped 2 bases and J dropped 3; count of bases not matched to a gene: 5. Germline assignment: CDR1 SNHLY and CDR2 FYNNEI. The DNA of the CDR3 is TGTGCCAGCAGTGAATCGCTAGCGGGGGGTGAAGAGACCCAGTACTTC. Amino acid sequence: CASSESLAGGEETQYF.

This clonotype has just a few counts. The chain recombines TRBV3-1 with TRBJ1-1; unclear D gene. The CDR3 totals 12 residues. V lost 4 bases and J 4 bases, leaving 7 bases between the germline ends. The germline gives CDR1 LGHDT, CDR2 YNNKEL (reference sequence). The CDR3 is CASSLGPTEAFF. In DNA form, the CDR3 reads TGTGCCAGCAGCCTAGGCCCCACTGAAGCTTTCTTT.

This clonotype showed up many times. The chain has TRBV7-2 and TRBJ1-3; D is possibly TRBD1 (6 bases). The ends were cut back, 3 bases at V and 0 bases at J, with 12 bases in the middle. This CDR3 has 16 amino acids. CDR1 is SGHTA, CDR2 FQGNSA, per germline. The CDR3 nucleotides are TGTGCCAGCAGCTTGGGGGGCTCCTCCTCTGGAAACACCATATATTTT. Its translation is CASSLGGSSSGNTIYF.

This clonotype was observed many times. The chain recombines TRBV3-1 with TRBJ2-3; D may be TRBD1 or TRBD2 (5 bases each). Per germline, CDR1 LGHDT and CDR2 YNNKEL (reference sequence). V shed 3 bases and J shed 4 bases, with 20 bases lying between them. CDR3 length equals 17 residues. The CDR3, as DNA: TGTGCCAGCAGCCAGAATCTTAGCCCGAGGGGCCCAGATACGCAGTATTTT. It codes for CASSQNLSPRGPDTQYF.

This clonotype was counted at least ten times. The J gene is TRBJ1-5, the V gene TRBV20-1; TRBD1 is a possible D gene (5 bases). V dropped 0 bases and J dropped 7 bases, with 7 bases sitting between them. Germline lookup yields CDR1 DFQATT and CDR2 SNEGSKA (reference sequence). CDR3 length equals 12 residues. The CDR3 DNA sequence: TGCAGTGCTAGAGATCAGGGACAGCCCCAGCATTTT. It encodes CSARDQGQPQHF.

The chain combines TRBV7-8 with TRBJ1-5; D unresolved. The CDR3 consists of 14 residues. Germline loops: CDR1 SGHVS, CDR2 FQNEAQ. Trimming left V 3 bases short and J 7 bases short, with 13 bases between. CDR3 sequence: CASSFAEGGQPQHF. For the CDR3, the DNA is TGTGCCAGCAGCTTCGCGGAGGGCGGCCAGCCCCAGCATTTT.

This clonotype was detected many times. The V gene is TRBV4-3, the J gene TRBJ1-4; D call uncertain. This CDR3 comprises 13 residues. V lost 0 bases to trimming and J lost 7 bases, with 6 bases between them. The germline V gene has CDR1 LGHNA and CDR2 YSLEER. The CDR3 loop reads CASSQDLGEKLFF. The CDR3 DNA reads as TGCGCCAGCAGCCAAGACCTGGGTGAAAAACTGTTTTTT.

This clonotype came up a few times. This chain uses TRBV2 with TRBJ2-5; 7 bases fit TRBD2. This CDR3 spans 13 amino acids. The germline CDR1 and CDR2 sequences are SNHLY and FYNNEI. The trim removed 5 bases at V and 3 bases at J, leaving 3 bases unmatched. The CDR3 spells CASSSGTKETQYF. The CDR3 nucleotides read TGTGCCAGCAGTTCCGGGACTAAAGAGACCCAGTACTTC.

The V and J genes are TRBV7-8 and TRBJ1-2; D call uncertain. V was shortened by 5 bases and J by 5 bases, with 12 bases between the two germline ends. Germline assignment: CDR1 SGHVS and CDR2 FQNEAQ. This CDR3 spans 13 amino acids. The CDR3 DNA reads as TGTGCCAGCAGCCCCGAGGGAGGATATGGCTACACCTTC. Translation: CASSPEGGYGYTF.